This T cell receptor beta chain was identified during a study of blood T cell repertoires in COVID-19. On the study more broadly: From the United States, Italy and Spain came samples of acute and convalescent COVID-19.

Generated by immunoSEQ multiplex PCR, the TCRdb table keeps only in-frame clones and is missing some. The table has some 250,000 clones, approximately 87% seen once. The CDR3 has 14 residues. Germline V gene lookup returns CDR1 SQVTM and CDR2 ANQGSEA. With 7 bases removed from V and 6 bases from J, the gap between germline ends came to 21 bases. The sequenced sample was peripheral blood. The receptor was isolated from a woman aged 25 to 39 with COVID-19, enrolled during active disease. The chain recombines TRBV29-1 with TRBJ1-1; a weak D match, TRBD1 (5 bases). The CDR3 sequence: CSGGATQTPAEAFF. Written as DNA, the CDR3 is TGCAGCGGTGGGGCGACGCAGACCCCCGCTGAAGCTTTCTTT. The variable domain in full, completed from reference TRBV29-1 and TRBJ1-1, reads SAVISQKPSRDICQRGTSLTIQCQVDSQVTMMFWYRQQPGQSLTLIATANQGSEATYESGFVIDKFPISRPNLTFSTLTVSNMSPEDSSIYLCSGGATQTPAEAFFGQGTRLTVV.